This T cell receptor beta chain was found in a study of beta chain features in type 1 diabetes. The investigators reverse transcribed all of the isolated RNA, so they sequenced expressed TCRB transcripts. Here immunoSEQ multiplex PCR was the method, and the copy in TCRdb shows in-frame clones only, minus some. The table includes just under 150,000 clones, approximately 13% detected once. Germline loops: CDR1 SNHLY, CDR2 FYNNEI. The CDR3 totals 15 residues. Trimming took 4 bases from V and 3 from J, leaving 12 bases between them. This clone was detected a few times. What it binds is not known. Whole-study results and caveats: Within each of all four CD4+ subsets, Type 1 diabetes patients had TCRB CDR3s that were moderately but significantly shorter.

This sequence originates from a man aged 18 to 30 with type 1 diabetes. Sequences were obtained from central memory CD4+ T cells from blood. The chain has TRBV2 and TRBJ2-2; D call uncertain. The CDR3 DNA reads TGTGCCAGCAGTGTTCGGGTGCAGTACACCGGGGAGCTGTTTTTT. Translation: CASSVRVQYTGELFF.